What follows is one T cell receptor beta chain and its context. There is no known antigen for this receptor. Library generation was performed with the immunoSEQ multiplex PCR assay. For the multiplex PCR, a mixture combining 60 forward primers for TCR Vbeta segments and 13 reverse primers for TCR Jbeta segments was used. The CDR3 region of rearranged TCR beta genes was amplified from genomic DNA by a multiplex PCR assay. The Illumina HiSeq System was used to sequence the amplified TCR beta libraries as 87-base-pair reads. The original methods were these. A later analysis tallied 75 million to 95 million unique TCR beta chains across the roughly 610 repertoires, and approximately 11 million of those chains were shared by two or more donors. Raw reads were error-corrected and collapsed into unique sequences with a nearest-neighbor algorithm that merged closely related sequences to remove PCR and sequencing errors. V, D and J gene segments were assigned by aligning CDR3 sequences to IMGT reference sequences. For a sequence to be retained, at least a six-nucleotide match to both a V gene segment and a J gene segment was required. Rearrangements were called productive when the CDR3 lacked stop codons and stayed in frame with V and J; all others were non-productive. CDR3 was defined by IMGT convention, running from the second conserved V-encoded cysteine to the conserved J-encoded phenylalanine. Sequences without an unambiguous match to a single V gene segment were excluded from the earlier analysis of a few hundred of the donors. In an earlier analysis of approximately 560 of the donors, a V segment was called functional when productive rearrangements were above 56.7%, and segregating when the standard deviation between donors exceeded 5%. A statistical classification framework was built for diagnosing cytomegalovirus status from the catalog of TCR beta chain sequences. V and J gene assignment, in a later analysis, came from comparing TCR nucleotide sequences with IMGT/GENE-DB human TR gene sequences. Using the TCRdist pipeline, a later analysis assigned CDR3 sequences along with most-parsimonious VDJ recombination scenarios. In a later analysis, every TCR beta chain was defined by the combination of its CDR3 amino acid sequence and its V-gene family, and reads without a unique V-gene family were dropped. A later analysis removed 600 or so highly shared, low-generation-probability nucleotide sequences to deal with suspected cross-contamination and a sequencing artifact. In a later analysis, a clonal expansion index for each public chain was calculated from normalized within-repertoire ranks of inferred template counts. A later analysis computed generation probabilities with a VDJ recombination model fitted to out-of-frame rearrangements, and checked the results against IGoR. In a later analysis, TCR-TCR, TCR-HLA and TCR-CMV co-occurrence was scored with hypergeometric tests, and a repertoire-size bias correction was applied to TCR pairs. False discovery rates were estimated in a later analysis by permuting HLA or CMV assignments 20 times. In a later analysis, co-occurring TCRs were grouped using DBSCAN, with TCRdist sequence similarity added in when clustering inside HLA-allele-positive subsets. Co-occurrence clustering excluded repertoires with fewer than 30,000 or more than 120,000 public chains, plus five with anomalous nucleotide sharing. In TCRdb, the immuneACCESS table is reduced to in-frame sequences with V and J assigned. These tables do not hold every clone; where another copy was compared, an unresolved V gene accounts for under half, and the others remain unexplained. V, J and clone size derive from that table, while D and trimming were established from the DNA sequence. The sample table records about 42,000 clones. Together, the top ten hold over 1% of the sample.

The CDR1 and CDR2 encoded by the germline V gene are LGHNA and YSLEER. The CDR3 has 15 amino acids, counting the end cysteine and phenylalanine. The CDR3 DNA has 45 bases and is translated from base 1. The V end loses 0 bases and the J end loses 2 bases, and a stretch of 11 bases separates them. The sample belongs to a study of cytomegalovirus exposure and HLA in healthy donors (dated by TCRdb to about 2017). Broadly, across the study: An earlier analysis of 587 of the donors reported over 250 Gb of sequence data and roughly 120 million unique TCR beta sequences obtained from about 200 million T cells. An early release covering approximately 600 HLA-typed donors comprised approximately 300 gigabases of sequencing data and tens of millions of unique TCR sequences. The genetic ancestry cluster associated with self-reported Caucasian donors included 81% of the 398 genotyped donors. The aim of the study was to test whether cataloging public T cell receptors could identify signatures of past pathogen exposure. The study profiled the T cell repertoires of some 610 subjects by immunosequencing and related them to cytomegalovirus serostatus. A separate validation cohort of 100 to 150 different subjects was used in addition to the roughly 620-subject first cohort. High-throughput TCR immunosequencing, statistical association of individual TCRs with disease status, and machine learning were combined to predict cytomegalovirus infection status. A later analysis re-analyzed previously published TCR beta repertoires from approximately 670 donors and added high-resolution HLA genotyping to study TCR occurrence patterns. The later analysis used no new phenotypic data to find candidate immune exposures, relying instead on TCR beta sequences and their occurrence across donors. An earlier analysis of around 580 of the donors used high-throughput TCR beta sequencing to judge whether each TCR beta V gene segment behaved as functional or pseudogenic. Donor age, sex, ethnicity and CMV serostatus were compiled together with the repertoire data. Genome-wide SNP genotypes for about 65% of the roughly 670 donors were used in a later genetic analysis, which treated that subset as a discovery cohort. All discovery cohort repertoires had been generated on a single sequencing platform. HLA typing covered class I and class II loci at four-digit resolution. Typing coverage differed by locus: A, B, C, DRB1 and DQB1 were typed in about 620-630 donors, DQA1 in about 510, DPA1 in approximately 610, and DPB1 in around 440. Roughly five DR-DQ haplotypes were treated as single units for association and clustering because of strong linkage in the cohort. Among several hundred genotyped donors of the cohort, an average of approximately 220,000 unique TCR beta nucleotide sequences was sequenced per donor, of which about 18% were non-productive. Broader findings and caveats from the paper: According to a later genetic analysis, donors in an Asian-associated ancestry cluster had fewer N-insertions in productive TCRs than the approximately 670-donor mean. A later analysis reported that several top co-occurrence clusters appeared linked to parvovirus B19, influenza, CMV and Epstein-Barr virus. Cytomegalovirus status was reported to be diagnosed by the classifier with high specificity and sensitivity in both the original and validation cohorts. It was suggested by the authors that the approach could potentially be generalized to other disease states and immunological phenotypes. Because counts were too low, about 18 rarely observed V segments, including chromosome 9 orphons, were left out of the earlier analysis of approximately 580 of the donors. HLA typing was unavailable for some donors at each locus, so association tests used only the typed subset. Assigning TCR associations to individual alleles was difficult when HLA alleles, especially DR and DQ, strongly co-occurred. Correlated functional status among segregating V segments might reflect linkage disequilibrium, but an unknown experimental factor could not be ruled out. Specific HLA alleles were associated with roughly 17,000 TCR beta sequences at a false discovery rate of 0.05 in a later analysis. Three of the identified cytomegalovirus-associated TCR beta chains were confirmed in vitro to be specific for cytomegalovirus antigens. V-gene and J-gene trimming of TCR beta chains was associated with a missense DCLRE1C variant in a later genetic analysis, and the association was replicated in an independent cohort. Immune exposure information for the cohort was limited to CMV serostatus. Presence/absence analyses assumed roughly uniform sequencing depth across donors, an assumption that may not hold. The cohort was sequenced for TCR beta chains only, and without alpha or paired-chain data the features that could be detected were limited. Most TCR sequences were seen in very few donors, while some public TCRs were found in many individuals. A cluster of highly shared sequence variants was judged likely to represent a technical artifact of the sequencing pipeline. Some IMGT-functional V segments, including TRBV6-2 and TRBV6-3, could not be told apart with the 87-base-pair reads, so those segments were excluded. A total of 150 or so TCR beta chains were listed by the study as associated with cytomegalovirus. In a later analysis, most CMV-associated TCR beta chains were found to appear HLA-restricted, with HLA associations seemingly driven largely by CMV exposure. An earlier analysis of approximately 500 of the donors showed that most TCR beta V segments appeared in productive rearrangements either about 90% or about 30% of the time, which broadly matched IMGT annotations. Compared with equally common non-associated chains, HLA-associated TCR beta chains in a later analysis were more clonally expanded and had lower generation probabilities. A later analysis found that TCR association rates varied across HLA loci, with DRB1 alleles showing the most associated TCRs and HLA-C alleles the fewest. A further reported finding was that TCR beta sequences accurately predicted the HLA-A and HLA-B alleles for most subjects in the first cohort.

The cohort consisted of 600 to 700 healthy bone marrow donors. At the time of sampling, all cohort members were nominally healthy, though unrecorded immune exposures were likely present. The donor tested CMV seronegative and was one of the 352 seronegative cohort members. A peripheral blood sample was collected from each donor, and TCR beta sequencing was performed on peripheral blood mononuclear cells. The Qiagen DNeasy Blood Extraction Kit was used to extract genomic DNA from the blood cell samples. The TCR comes from a man under 40 in good health and CMV-seronegative. The chain uses TRBV4-3 and TRBJ2-7, and possibly TRBD1, on 6 matching bases. Sequencing was done on a sample of PBMCs. The CDR3 protein sequence reads: CASSQESRGPYEQYF. The nucleotides read TGCGCCAGCAGCCAAGAAAGCAGGGGACCCTACGAGCAGTACTTC.